This passage covers 21 T cell receptor beta chains from one sample sequenced in a study of shared clonotypes between healthy human individuals. Assay: immunoSEQ multiplex PCR; the TCRdb copy retains only in-frame clones and omits some. The repertoire has 400,000 to 600,000 clones, over 75% of them found once; the top ten carry under 15%. The sample taken for sequencing was PBMCs. These receptors all stem from a woman between 40 and 50 years old in good health. Some clones in this sample may be carry-over from other donors' samples.

About this clone: A much larger clone differs from this one at a single base, so this may be a read error. V and J are TRBV5-6 and TRBJ2-1; D gene unclear. Trimming took 0 bases from V and 5 from J, leaving 6 bases between them. CDR1 is SGHDT, CDR2 YYEEEE, per germline. This CDR3 has 13 residues. This chain's CDR3 is CASSLGRHNEQFF. The CDR3 nucleotides are TGTGCCAGCAGCTTGGGGCGGCACAATGAGCAGTTCTTC.

The genes are TRBV5-1 and TRBJ1-3; no clear D gene. The V end lost 0 bases, the J end lost 1 base, and 20 bases lay between the germline ends. This CDR3 has 19 residues. CDR1 is SGHRS, CDR2 YFSETQ, per germline. CDR3 DNA sequence: TGCGCCAGCAGCTTGGCCCCCCCGACGGCGGGGTTATCTGGAAACACCATATATTTT. It codes for CASSLAPPTAGLSGNTIYF.

V is TRBV2 and J is TRBJ2-1; 7 bases align to TRBD2. V lost 4 bases to trimming and J lost 2 bases; unmatched junction nucleotides: 11. Germline V CDR1 and CDR2: SNHLY, FYNNEI. The CDR3 spans 17 residues. CDR3 coding DNA: TGTGCCAGCAGTGGGCTGGGCACGCGGGGGACCTACAATGAGCAGTTCTTC. As protein: CASSGLGTRGTYNEQFF.

The rearrangement links TRBV21-1 to TRBJ1-4; the table's D call, TRBD1, was not checked against the DNA. TRBV21-1 is given as a pseudogene. The length of the CDR3 is 14 residues. CDR3: CASNDNSTNEKLFF. The CDR3 coding sequence is TGTGCCAGCAACGACAATTCAACTAATGAAAAACTGTTTTTT.

The rearrangement uses TRBV5-1 and TRBJ2-6; D uncertain. In germline, CDR1 is SGHRS, CDR2 YFSETQ. The V gene lost 8 bases and the J gene lost 4 bases, with 13 bases spanning the gap. The CDR3 totals 14 residues. The CDR3 loop is CASNLGSGANVLTF. The CDR3 nucleotides read TGCGCCAGTAACTTGGGATCCGGGGCCAACGTCCTGACTTTC.

The J gene is TRBJ2-7, the V gene TRBV5-4; 7 bases match TRBD2. V was pared by 2 bases and J by 6 bases, with 14 bases of the junction left unmatched. The germline gives CDR1 SGHNT, CDR2 YYREEE (reference sequence). The CDR3 consists of 16 residues. The DNA for the CDR3 is TGTGCCAGCAGCTTTCTATGGGCGGGAGAAGCCGCCGAGCAGTACTTC. This codes for CASSFLWAGEAAEQYF. Full variable domain (rest looked up from reference TRBV5-4 and TRBJ2-7): ETGVTQSPTHLIKTRGQQVTLRCSSQSGHNTVSWYQQALGQGPQFIFQYYREEENGRGNFPPRFSGLQFPNYSSELNVNALELDDSALYLCASSFLWAGEAAEQYFGPGTRLTVT.

V and J are TRBV27 and TRBJ2-3, with 13 nucleotides matching TRBD2. CDR1 and CDR2 (germline): MNHEY, SMNVEV (reference sequence). The length of the CDR3 is 17 residues. V dropped 5 bases and J dropped 3; count of bases not matched to a gene: 8. The DNA for the CDR3 is TGTGCCAGCAGTCTGTGGACTAGCGGGAGAGGAACAGATACGCAGTATTTT. Its protein is CASSLWTSGRGTDTQYF.

The chain is built from TRBV7-9 and TRBJ2-5; no clear D. The CDR3 loop spans 12 amino acids. CDR1 and CDR2 from the germline V gene are SEHNR and FQNEAQ (reference sequence). Trimming took 3 bases from V and 0 from J, leaving 2 bases between them. The CDR3 sequence is CASSLNQETQYF. CDR3 sequence (DNA): TGTGCCAGCAGCTTGAACCAAGAGACCCAGTACTTC.

The CDR3 region is CASGLVLGTRNEQFF. CDR3 nucleotides: TGTGCTAGTGGTTTGGTACTAGGGACTCGCAATGAGCAGTTCTTC. The chain joins TRBV12-5 to TRBJ2-1, with D perhaps matching TRBD2 (6 bases). From germline, CDR1 is LGHNT and CDR2 FRNRAP. The CDR3 length is 15 residues. V was clipped by 0 bases and J by 6 bases, with 12 bases between them.

This rearrangement joins TRBV5-1 to TRBJ1-1, with 7 bases that match TRBD1. From germline, CDR1 is SGHRS and CDR2 YFSETQ. V lost 4 bases to trimming and J lost 4 bases; unmatched junction nucleotides: 13. This CDR3 is built from 16 residues. The DNA for the CDR3 is TGCGCCAGCAGCACCGGACAGGCGGGAACCTTCACTGAAGCTTTCTTT. It translates to CASSTGQAGTFTEAFF.

This clone was picked up many times. This chain connects TRBV19 to TRBJ1-1, with 8 bases that match TRBD1. This CDR3 comprises 14 residues. Germline CDR1 and CDR2: LNHDA and SQIVND (reference sequence). V shed 6 bases, J shed 8 bases, and the junction held 11 bases outside the gene matches. CDR3 in amino acids: CASSPGQARGEAFF. The CDR3 DNA sequence: TGTGCCAGTAGCCCGGGACAGGCTAGAGGAGAAGCTTTCTTT.

The rearrangement joins TRBV6-4 to TRBJ2-3; tentative D call: TRBD1 (6 bases). Germline V gene lookup returns CDR1 MRHNA and CDR2 SNTAGT. V lost 3 bases and J lost 3, with 13 bases in between. The CDR3 runs to 15 residues. The CDR3 reads CASSEDQGSTDTQYF. CDR3 DNA: TGTGCCAGCAGTGAAGATCAGGGGTCGACAGATACGCAGTATTTT.

V and J are TRBV14 and TRBJ2-7, with 8 bases identical to TRBD2. V shed 1 base and J 2 bases; nucleotides not matched to a gene: 10. The V gene's germline CDR1 is SGHDN and CDR2 FVKESK. The CDR3 loop spans 17 amino acids. The DNA for the CDR3 is TGTGCCAGCAGCCAAGTGGATTGGGGCGGGAGGACCTACGAGCAGTACTTC. Residues: CASSQVDWGGRTYEQYF.

This rearrangement joins TRBV6-1 to TRBJ1-1; weak D call: TRBD1 (5 bases). The germline CDR1 and CDR2 sequences are MNHNS and SASEGT. Trimming took 6 bases from V and 1 from J, leaving 15 bases between them. There are 15 residues in the CDR3. The CDR3 DNA reads TGTGCCAGCAGCTTCAGGGTCAGGGCGAACACTGAAGCTTTCTTT. It encodes CASSFRVRANTEAFF.

On this clone: The same CDR3 can be traced to other DNA sequences in this sample. J is TRBJ1-5 and V is TRBV28; 12 nucleotides match TRBD1. This CDR3 is 15 amino acids long. Per germline, CDR1 MDHEN and CDR2 SYDVKM. V was clipped by 6 bases and J by 7 bases; unmatched bases: 7. The CDR3 here is CASSSGQGARQPQHF. CDR3 bases: TGTGCCAGCAGCTCGGGACAGGGGGCTCGGCAGCCCCAGCATTTT.

CDR3 protein: CATSRDNAGGETQYF. The DNA of the CDR3 is TGTGCCACCAGCAGAGATAACGCGGGAGGTGAAACGCAGTATTTT. This chain links TRBV15 with TRBJ2-3, with 8 nucleotides matching TRBD2. The CDR3 is 15 residues long. In germline, CDR1 is LNHNV, CDR2 YYDKDF (reference sequence). Trimming took 0 bases from V and 9 from J; bases not matched to a gene: 8.

V is TRBV19 and J is TRBJ2-7, with TRBD2 as a possible D gene (6 bases). Germline V gene data show CDR1 as LNHDA and CDR2 as SQIVND (reference sequence). This CDR3 comprises 14 residues. The V end lost 1 base, the J end lost 3 bases, and 10 bases lay between the germline ends. CDR3 sequence: CASSIVGSNYEQYF. The CDR3 DNA sequence: TGTGCCAGTAGTATAGTCGGGAGCAACTACGAGCAGTACTTC.

The genes are TRBV15 and TRBJ2-1; 7 bases align to TRBD2. Germline V gene data show CDR1 as LNHNV and CDR2 as YYDKDF (reference sequence). The CDR3 runs 15 residues. V was clipped by 5 bases and J by 7 bases; unmatched bases: 11. CDR3 in DNA: TGTGCCACCAGCGGTTTAGCGGGCCCGGGGAATGAGCAGTTCTTC. Its translation is CATSGLAGPGNEQFF.

This rearrangement joins TRBV27 to TRBJ2-1; no firm D call. The CDR3 contains 14 residues. The germline V gene has CDR1 MNHEY and CDR2 SMNVEV (reference sequence). Between the trimmed V and J ends, which lost 5 bases and 6 bases, there was a span of 14 bases. As DNA, the CDR3 is TGTGCCAGCAGTATTTTCCCGGCCAGCAATGAGCAGTTCTTC. As protein: CASSIFPASNEQFF.

The chain links TRBV28 to TRBJ2-1, with 7 bases identical to TRBD2. The germline gives CDR1 MDHEN, CDR2 SYDVKM. The ends lost 8 bases at V and 8 bases at J; junction bases unmatched: 15. The CDR3 extends over 15 amino acids. For the CDR3, the DNA is TGTGCCAGCCTTAGGCGGGAGTTAATGGATGATGAGCAGTTCTTC. Protein product: CASLRRELMDDEQFF.

The chain couples TRBV7-2 to TRBJ1-2; 7 bases match TRBD1. Germline V CDR1 and CDR2: SGHTA, FQGNSA. This CDR3 has 14 amino acids. Germline trimming cut 5 bases from V and 3 bases from J; bases unmatched to any gene: 6. The CDR3 is CASSPRGQHYGYTF. CDR3 DNA: TGTGCCAGCAGCCCCCGGGGACAGCACTATGGCTACACCTTC.